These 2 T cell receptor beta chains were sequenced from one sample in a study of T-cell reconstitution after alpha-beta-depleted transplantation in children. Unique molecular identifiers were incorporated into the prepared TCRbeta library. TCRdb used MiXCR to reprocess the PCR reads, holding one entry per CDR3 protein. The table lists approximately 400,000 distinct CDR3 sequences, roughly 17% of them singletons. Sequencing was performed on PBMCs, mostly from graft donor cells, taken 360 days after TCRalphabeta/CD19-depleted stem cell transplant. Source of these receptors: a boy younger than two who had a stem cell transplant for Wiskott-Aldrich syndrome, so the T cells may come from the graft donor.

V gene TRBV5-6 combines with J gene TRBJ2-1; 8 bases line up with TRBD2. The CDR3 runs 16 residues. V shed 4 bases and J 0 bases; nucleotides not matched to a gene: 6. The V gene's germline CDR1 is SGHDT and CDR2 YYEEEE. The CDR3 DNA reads TGTGCCAGCAGCCGAAAGCGGGGGAGCTCCTACAATGAGCAGTTCTTC. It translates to CASSRKRGSSYNEQFF.

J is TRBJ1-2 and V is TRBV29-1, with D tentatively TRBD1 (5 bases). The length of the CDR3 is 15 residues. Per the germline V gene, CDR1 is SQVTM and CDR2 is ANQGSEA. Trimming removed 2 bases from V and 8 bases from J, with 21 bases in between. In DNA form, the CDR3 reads TGCAGCGTTGAAAGGTCGAGACAGTTAACTAGGGGCTACACCTTC. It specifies CSVERSRQLTRGYTF.